One and the same sample provided the 20 T cell receptor beta chains below, sequenced in a study of CD8+ T cells in alopecia areata. Following RNA extraction, reverse transcription yielded cDNA that acted as the sequencing template. Profiled with immunoSEQ multiplex PCR; TCRdb holds only in-frame clones, not every one. Among more than 150,000 clones listed, about 47% were seen once. As for treatment: oral pan-JAK inhibitor, 5-10 mg twice daily. The source was CD8+ T cells sorted from blood, collected around week 54, from a patient treated with tofacitinib. Receptors were obtained from a human donor with alopecia areata.

By share of the sample, this clone is medium-sized. The chain joins TRBV7-6 to TRBJ2-2; D gene ambiguous. The V and J ends lost 3 bases and 5 bases respectively, with 7 bases between them. Germline CDR1 SGHVS, CDR2 FNYEAQ. This CDR3 has 13 residues. The DNA for the CDR3 is TGTGCCAGCAGCTTCTCGTTTACCGGGGAGCTGTTTTTT. The encoded protein is CASSFSFTGELFF. Filled out from reference TRBV7-6 and TRBJ2-2, the complete variable domain reads GAGVSQSPRYKVTKRGQDVALRCDPISGHVSLYWYRQALGQGPEFLTYFNYEAQQDKSGLPNDRFSAERPEGSISTLTIQRTEQRDSAMYRCASSFSFTGELFFGEGSRLTVL.

Written as DNA, the CDR3 is TGTGCCAGCAGTTCCCGGGGGAACGAGCAGTTCTTC. It is translated as CASSSRGNEQFF. The chain links TRBV27 to TRBJ2-1; maybe TRBD2 (6 bases). Deletions cut 4 bases from V and 10 bases from J, with 11 bases between. Germline V gene lookup returns CDR1 MNHEY and CDR2 SMNVEV (reference sequence). There are 12 residues in the CDR3.

The chain employs TRBV11-1 and TRBJ2-3; no clear D gene. The CDR3 extends over 16 amino acids. The V and J ends lost 0 bases and 1 base respectively, with 11 bases between them. Germline loops: CDR1 SGHAT, CDR2 FQDESV (reference sequence). DNA of the CDR3: TGTGCCAGCAGCTTAGCGGGCCTAGAACGCACAGATACGCAGTATTTT. It encodes CASSLAGLERTDTQYF.

In DNA, the CDR3 is TGCAGCGTTGAATACGGCTTCCCCCCCGAAGCTTTCTTT. Protein: CSVEYGFPPEAFF. This sequence joins TRBV29-1 and TRBJ1-1; D uncertain. The CDR3 is 13 residues long. Germline loops: CDR1 SQVTM, CDR2 ANQGSEA. Trimming removed 2 bases at V and 8 bases at J, with 15 bases between.

The gene calls are TRBV6-6 and TRBJ2-7; tentatively, D is TRBD2 (6 bases). The CDR3 covers 15 residues. V lost 5 bases and J 3 bases, leaving 17 bases between the germline ends. Per germline, CDR1 MNHNY and CDR2 SVGAGI (reference sequence). CDR3 bases: TGTGCCAGCAGTCACACTATTGCGGGGAACTACGAGCAGTACTTC. This sequence encodes CASSHTIAGNYEQYF.

The sample holds a few counts of this clone. This chain connects TRBV29-1 to TRBJ2-1; TRBD1 might be the D (6 bases). The CDR3 sequence is 14 residues long. V was shortened by 5 bases and J by 4 bases, with 15 bases between the two germline ends. Looked up from germline, CDR1 is SQVTM and CDR2 is ANQGSEA. The CDR3 is CSVNRDKGYNEQFF. The CDR3 nucleotides read TGCAGCGTTAACCGGGACAAGGGATACAATGAGCAGTTCTTC.

CDR3: CASSFGTEAFF. CDR3 in DNA: TGTGCCAGCAGTTTTGGTACTGAAGCTTTCTTT. V and J are TRBV25-1 and TRBJ1-1; D is undetermined. Looked up from germline, CDR1 is MGHDK and CDR2 is SYGVNS. This CDR3 contains 11 residues. With 5 bases removed from V and 5 bases from J, the gap between germline ends came to 6 bases.

CDR3 in amino acids: CASSTTANYGYTF. In nucleotides, the CDR3 is TGTGCCAGCAGCACGACAGCTAACTATGGCTACACCTTC. The chain links TRBV21-1 to TRBJ1-2; the table's D call, TRBD1, has no DNA check behind it. TRBV21-1 is reported as a pseudogene. This CDR3 has 13 amino acids.

The chain couples TRBV11-1 to TRBJ1-1; maybe TRBD1 (5 bases). The CDR3 is 13 amino acids. Per germline, CDR1 SGHAT and CDR2 FQDESV (reference sequence). V was pared by 1 base and J by 7 bases, with 10 bases between. CDR3 region: CASSLVQQGEAFF. DNA for the CDR3: TGTGCCAGCAGCTTAGTACAGCAGGGTGAAGCTTTCTTT.

This clone was counted a few times. V and J are TRBV7-9 and TRBJ2-7; D is unresolved. The CDR3 is 11 residues long. CDR1 is SEHNR, CDR2 FQNEAQ, per germline (reference sequence). V was trimmed by 3 bases and J by 5 bases, leaving 5 bases between them. The CDR3 DNA reads TGTGCCAGCAGCTTTGTACACGAGCAGTACTTC. Protein sequence: CASSFVHEQYF.

The chain recombines TRBV19 with TRBJ2-3; 11 bases are a match to TRBD1. The V gene's germline CDR1 is LNHDA and CDR2 SQIVND (reference sequence). J was trimmed by 2 bases and V by 5 bases; bases with no gene match: 3. This CDR3 is 15 amino acids long. The DNA for the CDR3 is TGTGCCAGTAGTGGAGGACAGGGGGCCACAGATACGCAGTATTTT. This gives the protein CASSGGQGATDTQYF. Using reference TRBV19 and TRBJ2-3 for the parts outside the CDR3, the full variable domain is DGGITQSPKYLFRKEGQNVTLSCEQNLNHDAMYWYRQDPGQGLRLIYYSQIVNDFQKGDIAEGYSVSREKKESFPLTVTSAQKNPTAFYLCASSGGQGATDTQYFGPGTRLTVL.

The chain combines TRBV6-5 with TRBJ2-7, with unresolved D. V lost 5 bases, J lost 4 bases, and 9 bases lay in between. There are 12 residues in the CDR3. CDR1 and CDR2 (germline): MNHEY, SVGAGI. CDR3 in amino acids: CASSPSGYEQYF. CDR3 coding DNA: TGTGCCAGCAGTCCATCGGGTTACGAGCAGTACTTC.

This clone was counted only a few times. This chain links TRBV2 with TRBJ2-5; 7 bases line up with TRBD1. Per germline, CDR1 SNHLY and CDR2 FYNNEI. The CDR3 extends over 13 amino acids. With V trimmed by 4 bases and J by 3 bases, 2 bases remained unmatched. The CDR3 region has the DNA TGTGCCAGCAGTGGACAGGGTGAAGAGACCCAGTACTTC. It codes for CASSGQGEETQYF. Full variable domain (rest looked up from reference TRBV2 and TRBJ2-5): EPEVTQTPSHQVTQMGQEVILRCVPISNHLYFYWYRQILGQKVEFLVSFYNNEISEKSEIFDDQFSVERPDGSNFTLKIRSTKLEDSAMYFCASSGQGEETQYFGPGTRLLVL.

The chain carries TRBV9 and TRBJ2-7; the D is unclear. V dropped 0 bases and J dropped 3 bases, with 13 bases sitting between them. Germline V gives CDR1 SGDLS, CDR2 YYNGEE. The CDR3 runs to 15 residues. CDR3 in DNA: TGTGCCAGCAGCGTAGCTCGGCCGAACTGCTACGAGCAGTACTTC. It yields the protein CASSVARPNCYEQYF.

This clone was seen ten or more times. This chain joins TRBV11-2 and TRBJ2-7, with no clear D. Germline CDR1 reads SGHAT; CDR2 reads FQNNGV. The CDR3 length is 12 residues. The V gene lost 2 bases and the J gene lost 6 bases, with 8 bases spanning the gap. CDR3 amino acids: CASSLSPFEQYF. In DNA, the CDR3 is TGTGCCAGCAGCTTATCTCCCTTCGAGCAGTACTTC.

The chain links TRBV6-1 to TRBJ2-1; D is unclear. From germline, CDR1 is MNHNS and CDR2 SASEGT. Trimming removed 3 bases from V and 3 bases from J, with 3 bases in between. The CDR3 has 12 amino acids. The CDR3 loop reads CASSELYNEQFF. As DNA, the CDR3 is TGTGCCAGCAGTGAGCTCTACAATGAGCAGTTCTTC.

This clone was seen a few times. The junction departs from the called germline gene at one end, perhaps through a read error. The chain has TRBV13 and TRBJ2-7; TRBD2 is a possible D gene (5 bases). The CDR3 sequence is 13 residues long. CDR1 and CDR2 from the germline V gene are PRHDT and FYEKMQ (reference sequence). The CDR3 region has the DNA TGTGCCAGCAGCGTAGGGAGTTCCTACGAGCAGTACTTC. The encoded protein is CASSVGSSYEQYF.

The rearrangement joins TRBV4-2 to TRBJ1-5, with 12 bases fitting TRBD1. Germline CDR1 reads LGHNA; CDR2 reads YNFKEQ. V lost 1 base and J lost 4; bases outside the gene matches: 5. The CDR3 is made up of 17 amino acids. CDR3 nucleotides: TGTGCCAGCAGCCAAGGGCCGGGACAGGGGGCGAATCAGCCCCAGCATTTT. Its protein is CASSQGPGQGANQPQHF.

The chain recombines TRBV6-5 with TRBJ2-7; D may match TRBD1 or TRBD2 (5 bases each). The length of the CDR3 is 14 residues. Germline V gene sequence: CDR1 MNHEY, CDR2 SVGAGI. V was cut by 2 bases and J by 3 bases, with 11 bases left in between. The CDR3 loop reads CASSYGGKFYEQYF. The CDR3 DNA reads TGTGCCAGCAGTTACGGGGGAAAATTCTACGAGCAGTACTTC.

J is TRBJ2-1 and V is TRBV30; 9 bases align to TRBD2. V dropped 0 bases and J dropped 12; count of bases not matched to a gene: 12. From germline, CDR1 is GTSNPN and CDR2 SVGIG (reference sequence). The CDR3 is made up of 15 amino acids. In DNA, the CDR3 is TGTGCCTGGAGTGTAACCGGACTAGCGTTCGGTGGGCAGTTCTTC. Residues: CAWSVTGLAFGGQFF. Drawing the rest from reference TRBV30 and TRBJ2-1, the complete variable domain is SQTIHQWPATLVQPVGSPLSLECTVEGTSNPNLYWYRQAAGRGLQLLFYSVGIGQISSEVPQNLSASRPQDRQFILSSKKLLLSDSGFYLCAWSVTGLAFGGQFFGPGTRLTVL.